The 12 T cell receptor beta chains listed next were all sequenced from one sample in a study of T cells in Graves' hyperthyroidism and ophthalmopathy. Amplified TCR beta CDR3 regions came from RNA transcripts. An initial round of RT-PCR targeting the TCR CDR3 relied on the HTBI primer set. TCRdb analysed the multiplex PCR reads with MiXCR anew, one entry per CDR3 protein. The repertoire holds about 290,000 distinct CDR3 sequences, with over 15% as singletons. The sequenced material came from blood. The receptors derive from a woman aged 55-69 years with Graves' ophthalmopathy.

This clonotype was seen at least ten times. The chain has TRBV28 and TRBJ1-4, with D unresolved. The CDR3 runs 15 residues. Germline loops: CDR1 MDHEN, CDR2 SYDVKM. V was clipped by 5 bases and J by 4 bases, with 14 bases between them. The CDR3 region has the DNA TGTGCCAGCAGTACCCGTAGACGGAATAATGAAAAACTGTTTTTT. Protein: CASSTRRRNNEKLFF.

The chain couples TRBV19 to TRBJ2-7, with D tentatively TRBD2 (6 bases). CDR1 is LNHDA and CDR2 is SQIVND in the germline V gene (reference sequence). Deletions cut 5 bases from V and 2 bases from J, with 16 bases between. The CDR3 is made up of 15 amino acids. The chain's CDR3 is CASSAGRGFTYEQYF. The DNA for the CDR3 is TGTGCCAGTAGTGCGGGACGGGGCTTTACCTACGAGCAGTACTTC.

This clonotype was detected many times. The chain recombines TRBV18 with TRBJ2-2, with 8 positions matching TRBD2. The germline CDR1 and CDR2 sequences are KGHSH and LQKENI. The V and J ends lost 3 bases and 4 bases, in that order; junction bases with no gene match: 10. There are 17 residues in the CDR3. The CDR3 is CASSPRLTSGGTGELFF. The CDR3 region has the DNA TGTGCCAGCTCACCTCGACTTACTAGCGGCGGCACCGGGGAGCTGTTTTTT.

The rearrangement uses TRBV20-1 and TRBJ2-3; TRBD2 matches 8 bases. The CDR3 consists of 14 residues. J gave up 8 bases and V 0 bases, and 7 bases lay outside the gene matches. Germline assignment: CDR1 DFQATT and CDR2 SNEGSKA (reference sequence). In DNA form, the CDR3 reads TGCAGTGCTAGAGAGCGGGGGGCGCGGGCTACGCAGTATTTT. It encodes CSARERGARATQYF.

This clonotype was counted at least ten times. The chain combines TRBV11-2 with TRBJ2-7; 9 bases are shared with TRBD1. The trim removed 5 bases at V and 5 bases at J, leaving 4 bases unmatched. The CDR3 spans 13 residues. CDR1 is SGHAT, CDR2 FQNNGV, per germline. CDR3 bases: TGTGCCAGCAGCCCGGGGACAGGGAACGAGCAGTACTTC. Translation: CASSPGTGNEQYF.

This rearrangement joins TRBV4-2 to TRBJ1-1; tentative D call: TRBD1 (6 bases). The CDR3 sequence is 16 residues long. Germline CDR1 and CDR2: LGHNA and YNFKEQ. Trimming took off 0 bases at V and 1 base at J, with 12 bases between the two ends. The CDR3 DNA sequence: TGTGCCAGCAGCCAAGATCGGGGCAGGGGGAACACTGAAGCTTTCTTT. Translation: CASSQDRGRGNTEAFF.

This clonotype was detected only a few times. V gene TRBV11-2 combines with J gene TRBJ1-6; 7 bases fit TRBD1. V lost 4 bases, J lost 8 bases, and 8 bases stayed unmatched. The CDR3 is 15 residues long. The germline V gene has CDR1 SGHAT and CDR2 FQNNGV. In nucleotides, the CDR3 is TGTGCCAGCAGCTCCCGGGACAGCGTGCATTCACCCCTCCACTTT. It translates to CASSSRDSVHSPLHF. Full variable domain (outside the CDR3, taken from reference TRBV11-2 and TRBJ1-6): EAGVAQSPRYKIIEKRQSVAFWCNPISGHATLYWYQQILGQGPKLLIQFQNNGVVDDSQLPKDRFSAERLKGVDSTLKIQPAKLEDSAVYLCASSSRDSVHSPLHFGNGTRLTVT.

The chain combines TRBV20-1 with TRBJ2-7; 11 bases align to TRBD2. Germline V CDR1 and CDR2: DFQATT, SNEGSKA (reference sequence). The length of the CDR3 is 15 residues. Trimming took 6 bases from V and 1 from J; bases not matched to a gene: 8. The CDR3 DNA is TGCAGTGCGTGGGGACTAGCGGAGTGGTCCTACGAGCAGTACTTC. This translates into CSAWGLAEWSYEQYF.

This clonotype appeared a single time. Being one base from a much bigger clone, this may be a read error. The gene calls are TRBV27 and TRBJ2-7; D possibly corresponds to TRBD1 (6 bases). The DNA end is a closer match to TRBJ2-1, so the J assignment may be wrong. The CDR3 is 13 residues long. The V gene's germline CDR1 is MNHEY and CDR2 SMNVEV (reference sequence). In nucleotides, the CDR3 is TGTGCCACCGTCGGGACACCTACCTACGAGCAGTTCTTC. Translation gives CATVGTPTYEQFF.

This clonotype has ten or more counts. The chain uses TRBV5-1 and TRBJ1-4; 7 nucleotides agree with TRBD1. The CDR3 consists of 16 residues. V lost 2 bases to trimming and J lost 3 bases; unmatched junction nucleotides: 7. The V gene's germline CDR1 is SGHRS and CDR2 YFSETQ. The CDR3 region has the DNA TGCGCCAGCAGCTTACGGGCGACAGGGTCTAATGAAAAACTGTTTTTT. This encodes CASSLRATGSNEKLFF.

This clonotype was detected many times. This sequence joins TRBV20-1 and TRBJ2-7; 11 positions agree with TRBD2. The germline V gene encodes CDR1 DFQATT and CDR2 SNEGSKA (reference sequence). Trimming at V came to 3 bases and at J to 3 bases, leaving 1 base not matched to a gene. This CDR3 contains 13 residues. The CDR3 bases are TGCAGTGCTAGGACTAGCGGGAACTACGAGCAGTACTTC. Its protein product is CSARTSGNYEQYF.

The chain recombines TRBV5-1 with TRBJ1-6, with a tentative D call TRBD1 (6 bases). Germline lookup yields CDR1 SGHRS and CDR2 YFSETQ. The ends were cut back, 4 bases at V and 5 bases at J, with 13 bases in the middle. The CDR3 is 15 amino acids. Written as DNA, the CDR3 is TGCGCCAGCAGCCAAATGACAGGCAATAATTCACCCCTCCACTTT. Residues: CASSQMTGNNSPLHF.